The TCR beta chain described here comes from a study of T cells in localized non-small cell lung cancer. Produced via immunoSEQ multiplex PCR; TCRdb's table is partial and in-frame only. The table has 30,000 to 35,000 clones, almost 90% seen once. The study, taken as a whole, reports: Heterogeneity remains possible, as sequencing covered one tumor region only. Adjacent uninvolved lung tissue had the highest T cell clonality, exceeding tumor. Appearances in adjacent lung were noted for a median around 55 of the top 100 tumor clones.

This CDR3 is 13 amino acids long. Germline CDR1 is KGHSH and CDR2 is LQKENI. With 3 bases clipped from V and 5 bases from J, the junction kept 3 bases outside the gene matches. With regard to this clone: Its antigen is as yet unknown.

The chain has TRBV18 and TRBJ2-7; 8 bases agree with TRBD1. The receptor's source is a woman aged 35-70 years with stage I lung adenocarcinoma. Sequencing was performed on peripheral blood, taken before any cancer treatment. The DNA for the CDR3 is TGTGCCAGCTCACCGGGACAGGTAAACGAGCAGTACTTC. The encoded protein is CASSPGQVNEQYF.